This TCR beta chain was sequenced for a study of blood T cell repertoires in COVID-19. Turning to the study itself: COVID-19 samples, acute and convalescent, were from the United States, Italy and Spain. T cells, B-cell-depleted T cells, or PBMCs provided the cDNA or gDNA that served as material.

The CDR3 contains 14 residues. V gave up 6 bases and J gave up 1 base, with 12 bases separating them. Germline V lookup: CDR1 ENHRY, CDR2 SYGVKD. In the source study's methods: The assay estimated nucleated cells by amplifying reference gene primers. Method: immunoSEQ multiplex PCR; TCRdb's copy keeps in-frame clones and lacks some. The V and J calls and clone size are taken from that table; D and trimming were inferred from the DNA. This table has some 91,000 clones, 75% to 95% appearing once. The chain links TRBV10-3 to TRBJ1-1, with D perhaps TRBD1 (6 bases). Specimen: peripheral blood. The clonotype was recovered from a man in his fifties or sixties with acute or convalescent COVID-19. This CDR3 reads CAIRSGGGNTEAFF. The CDR3 DNA sequence: TGTGCCATCAGGTCTGGGGGCGGGAACACTGAAGCTTTCTTT.